A single T cell receptor (beta chain) is shown here with its context. The data belong to a study of patients and donors after allogeneic stem cell transplantation. The CDR3 spans 15 residues. Germline values: CDR1 SGHRS, CDR2 YFSETQ. V gave up 4 bases and J gave up 5 bases; unmatched junction bases: 9. One entry per CDR3 protein, called by TCRdb with MiXCR from the RT-PCR reads. The sample has approximately 200,000 distinct CDR3 sequences, 41% seen once. The sample consisted of blood, either unsorted or a sorted T cell fraction (not recorded which). This chain links TRBV5-1 with TRBJ1-1; TRBD1 matches at 9 bases. The sequence was collected from a human donor who was either an allogeneic HSCT recipient or a stem cell or donor lymphocyte infusion donor (not recorded which). It is not recorded whose cells these are; they may come from a transplant donor. In nucleotides, the CDR3 is TGCGCCAGCAGCCCCGAACAGGGGGCGAGGACTGAAGCTTTCTTT. Translated, it gives CASSPEQGARTEAFF.